The 32 T cell receptor beta chains presented below share a single source sample, sequenced in a study of CD8 T cells in Susac syndrome. With random hexamers, reverse transcription was performed on roughly 0.5 to 1 ug of RNA. TCRdb reprocessed the immunoSEQ multiplex PCR reads via MiXCR and lists one record per CDR3 protein. In the table there are under 200,000 distinct CDR3 sequences, around 94% of which are singletons. The sequenced material came from CD4+ T cells from PBMCs. The receptors here all came from a human donor with Susac syndrome.

The chain joins TRBV20-1 to TRBJ2-6; 7 bases align to TRBD1. Germline-derived CDR1 and CDR2 are DFQATT and SNEGSKA (reference sequence). CDR3 length: 15 amino acids. Germline trimming cut 0 bases from V and 2 bases from J; bases unmatched to any gene: 1. The DNA of the CDR3 is TGCAGTGCTAGAGAAACAGGGGCTGGGGCCAACGTCCTGACTTTC. Protein sequence: CSARETGAGANVLTF.

This clonotype was recorded only once. The chain recombines TRBV25-1 with TRBJ2-6, with TRBD1 as a possible D gene (6 bases). The CDR3 contains 15 residues. Between the trimmed V and J ends, which lost 6 bases and 2 bases, there was a span of 11 bases. The germline V gene encodes CDR1 MGHDK and CDR2 SYGVNS. The CDR3 nucleotides are TGTGCCAGCAGCACTACAGGGCCTGGGGCCAACGTCCTGACTTTC. It is translated as CASSTTGPGANVLTF.

The chain has TRBV7-2 and TRBJ1-6; D unclear. V was clipped by 4 bases and J by 7 bases, with 8 bases between them. The CDR3 length is 13 residues. Germline V gene lookup returns CDR1 SGHTA and CDR2 FQGNSA. CDR3 bases: TGTGCCAGCAGCTCGGGCGTGAATTCACCCCTCCACTTT. It yields the protein CASSSGVNSPLHF.

The chain is built from TRBV12-3 or TRBV12-4 and TRBJ1-6; TRBD1 aligns across 10 bases. J gave up 7 bases and V 5 bases, and 5 bases lay outside the gene matches. The CDR3 contains 15 residues. The CDR3: CASSPGQGMNSPLHF. The CDR3 coding sequence is TGTGCCAGCAGTCCGGGACAGGGGATGAATTCACCCCTCCACTTT.

This sequence joins TRBV5-6 and TRBJ2-5; no firm D call. CDR1 SGHDT and CDR2 YYEEEE come from the germline V gene. The CDR3 extends over 14 amino acids. The V end was cut by 3 bases, the J end by 2 bases, with 11 bases between. In DNA form, the CDR3 reads TGTGCCAGCAGCTCTCCTAGAGGTCAAGAGACCCAGTACTTC. It codes for CASSSPRGQETQYF.

This chain joins TRBV25-1 and TRBJ2-3, with D tentatively TRBD1 or TRBD2 (5 bases each). Trimming stripped 7 bases from V and 1 base from J, with 15 bases between. Per germline, CDR1 MGHDK and CDR2 SYGVNS. The CDR3 is 15 residues long. CDR3 amino acids: CASNEMGVGTDTQYF. In nucleotides, the CDR3 is TGTGCCAGCAATGAGATGGGGGTCGGCACAGATACGCAGTATTTT.

This chain links TRBV3-1 with TRBJ2-3; TRBD2 might be the D (5 bases). Per the germline V gene, CDR1 is LGHDT and CDR2 is YNNKEL (reference sequence). V gave up 0 bases and J gave up 6 bases, with 19 bases separating them. This CDR3 contains 17 residues. This CDR3 is CASSQDNPLEGSDTQYF. DNA of the CDR3: TGTGCCAGCAGCCAAGATAATCCTTTAGAGGGTAGTGATACGCAGTATTTT.

The V call is TRBV20-1, the J call TRBJ2-5; unclear D gene. Trimming cost V 4 bases and J 1 base, with 10 bases left between them. CDR3 length: 13 amino acids. Germline CDR1 reads DFQATT; CDR2 reads SNEGSKA (reference sequence). The chain's CDR3 is CSATPDTQETQYF. The CDR3 DNA reads TGCAGTGCTACTCCAGACACCCAAGAGACCCAGTACTTC.

This clonotype was detected only a few times. CDR3 DNA: TGCGCCAGCAGCTTGGATGGAATGAACACTGAAGCTTTCTTT. Its translation is CASSLDGMNTEAFF. This chain links TRBV5-1 with TRBJ1-1; D ambiguous. The CDR3 runs to 14 residues. V lost 0 bases to trimming and J lost 0 bases, with 6 bases between them. Germline CDR1 reads SGHRS; CDR2 reads YFSETQ.

This chain links TRBV29-1 with TRBJ2-5, with D maybe TRBD1 (6 bases). This CDR3 has 12 amino acids. Germline V CDR1 and CDR2: SQVTM, ANQGSEA. The V and J ends lost 7 bases and 5 bases respectively, with 14 bases between them. CDR3 DNA: TGCAGCGCGGGGCTCCAGGGGGAGACCCAGTACTTC. Its translation is CSAGLQGETQYF. The whole variable domain, filled in from reference TRBV29-1 and TRBJ2-5, reads SAVISQKPSRDICQRGTSLTIQCQVDSQVTMMFWYRQQPGQSLTLIATANQGSEATYESGFVIDKFPISRPNLTFSTLTVSNMSPEDSSIYLCSAGLQGETQYFGPGTRLLVL.

The rearrangement joins TRBV5-1 to TRBJ2-5, with TRBD2 identical over 8 bases. Germline values: CDR1 SGHRS, CDR2 YFSETQ. This CDR3 region has 15 residues. The trim removed 4 bases at V and 5 bases at J, leaving 10 bases unmatched. The CDR3 protein is CASSMGTRREETQYF. The CDR3 DNA is TGCGCCAGCAGCATGGGGACTAGGCGGGAGGAGACCCAGTACTTC.

This chain links TRBV20-1 with TRBJ2-3, with 8 bases matching TRBD2. V dropped 0 bases and J dropped 3; count of bases not matched to a gene: 2. The germline V gene has CDR1 DFQATT and CDR2 SNEGSKA (reference sequence). The CDR3 length is 14 residues. CDR3 amino acids: CSARDSGETDTQYF. Written as DNA, the CDR3 is TGCAGTGCTAGAGATAGCGGGGAAACAGATACGCAGTATTTT.

The chain joins TRBV5-4 to TRBJ2-3; 10 bases line up with TRBD1. CDR1 SGHNT and CDR2 YYREEE come from the germline V gene (reference sequence). This CDR3 is 15 amino acids long. The J segment lost 10 bases and the V segment lost 5 bases, leaving 13 bases of the junction unmatched. This chain's CDR3 is CASRQYRDRGGSQYF. DNA of the CDR3: TGTGCCAGCAGGCAATACCGGGACAGGGGAGGATCGCAGTATTTT. Supplemented by reference TRBV5-4 and TRBJ2-3, the full variable domain reads ETGVTQSPTHLIKTRGQQVTLRCSSQSGHNTVSWYQQALGQGPQFIFQYYREEENGRGNFPPRFSGLQFPNYSSELNVNALELDDSALYLCASRQYRDRGGSQYFGPGTRLTVL.

The DNA for the CDR3 is TGTGCCAGCAGGCGGACAGGAGGAGAGACCCAGTACTTC. Amino acids: CASRRTGGETQYF. This chain uses TRBV2 with TRBJ2-5; 7 positions agree with TRBD1. This CDR3 comprises 13 residues. Trimming removed 6 bases from V and 4 bases from J; junction bases left unmatched: 5. Per germline, CDR1 SNHLY and CDR2 FYNNEI.

The chain links TRBV9 to TRBJ2-7; TRBD2 is a possible D gene (7 bases). V was pared by 1 base and J by 1 base, with 12 bases between. CDR3 length equals 15 residues. The germline gives CDR1 SGDLS, CDR2 YYNGEE. The CDR3 spells CASSVQGGGSYEQYF. CDR3 DNA: TGTGCCAGCAGCGTACAGGGAGGGGGGTCCTACGAGCAGTACTTC.

J is TRBJ1-3 and V is TRBV4-2; a possible D gene is TRBD1 (6 bases). There are 16 residues in the CDR3. V was clipped by 0 bases and J by 5 bases, with 14 bases between them. CDR1 LGHNA and CDR2 YNFKEQ come from the germline V gene. The CDR3 region is CASSQEDRQARNTIYF. The CDR3 bases are TGTGCCAGCAGCCAAGAGGACCGACAGGCTCGAAACACCATATATTTT.

The V gene is TRBV7-8, the J gene TRBJ1-6, with 11 nucleotides matching TRBD1. CDR3 length: 17 amino acids. Germline assignment: CDR1 SGHVS and CDR2 FQNEAQ. The V gene end was trimmed by 0 bases and the J gene end by 5 bases; junction bases not matched to a gene: 3. The CDR3 DNA reads TGTGCCAGCAGCTTAGCCGGGACAGGGGGAAATAATTCACCCCTCCACTTT. It encodes CASSLAGTGGNNSPLHF.

V is TRBV29-1 and J is TRBJ2-3; D not certain. The length of the CDR3 is 12 residues. Germline values: CDR1 SQVTM, CDR2 ANQGSEA. Between the trimmed V and J ends, which lost 8 bases and 2 bases, there was a span of 11 bases. The CDR3 region is CSLSDLTDTQYF. CDR3 nucleotides: TGCAGCCTCAGCGATCTCACAGATACGCAGTATTTT.

This chain links TRBV4-2 with TRBJ2-3; 10 positions agree with TRBD2. V was clipped by 0 bases and J by 1 base; unmatched bases: 4. CDR1 and CDR2 from the germline V gene are LGHNA and YNFKEQ. There are 17 residues in the CDR3. The CDR3 sequence: CASSQELAGFGTDTQYF. Written as DNA, the CDR3 is TGTGCCAGCAGCCAAGAACTAGCGGGGTTTGGCACAGATACGCAGTATTTT.

The V gene is TRBV5-1, the J gene TRBJ1-1, with 8 positions matching TRBD1. Germline trimming cut 0 bases from V and 11 bases from J; bases unmatched to any gene: 9. CDR1 and CDR2 (germline): SGHRS, YFSETQ. The CDR3 length is 14 residues. Written as DNA, the CDR3 is TGCGCCAGCAGCTTGGGCCGGACAGGGAATGCGGCTTTCTTT. Its translation is CASSLGRTGNAAFF.

The rearrangement joins TRBV20-1 to TRBJ1-2, with no clear D. Per the germline V gene, CDR1 is DFQATT and CDR2 is SNEGSKA (reference sequence). Trimming stripped 6 bases from V and 2 bases from J, with 10 bases between. The CDR3 has 12 amino acids. CDR3 protein: CSASIVNYGYTF. The CDR3 nucleotides are TGCAGTGCCTCGATAGTGAACTATGGCTACACCTTC.

The chain uses TRBV19 and TRBJ1-5; 8 positions agree with TRBD1. This CDR3 spans 17 amino acids. Germline V lookup: CDR1 LNHDA, CDR2 SQIVND (reference sequence). Unmatched junction bases numbered 11, after V lost 3 bases and J lost 4 bases. The CDR3 reads CASSILGQGALNQPQHF. CDR3 in DNA: TGTGCCAGTAGTATCTTAGGGCAGGGGGCATTAAATCAGCCCCAGCATTTT.

The CDR3 DNA reads TGTGCCAGCAGGGGACAGGGGACTGAAAAACTGTTTTTT. This encodes CASRGQGTEKLFF. The chain uses TRBV6-6 and TRBJ1-4; 10 bases are a match to TRBD1. CDR3 length: 13 residues. The J segment lost 7 bases and the V segment lost 6 bases, leaving 2 bases of the junction unmatched. Germline loops: CDR1 MNHNY, CDR2 SVGAGI (reference sequence).

The V gene is TRBV7-9, the J gene TRBJ1-2; 8 nucleotides line up with TRBD1. The CDR3 spans 14 residues. The ends lost 5 bases at V and 8 bases at J; junction bases unmatched: 10. Germline V gives CDR1 SEHNR, CDR2 FQNEAQ (reference sequence). The CDR3, as DNA: TGTGCCAGCAGCCCGACAGGGGCCCCCTTGGGCTACACCTTC. Its translation is CASSPTGAPLGYTF.

This rearrangement joins TRBV5-1 to TRBJ1-3; D unresolved. The CDR3 spans 15 residues. Trimming took off 2 bases at V and 1 base at J, with 10 bases between the two ends. Germline CDR1 is SGHRS and CDR2 is YFSETQ. CDR3 region: CASSLSGESGNTIYF. CDR3 nucleotides: TGCGCCAGCAGCTTAAGCGGAGAGTCTGGAAACACCATATATTTT.

This chain connects TRBV19 to TRBJ2-5; D call uncertain. V was trimmed by 3 bases and J by 4 bases, leaving 3 bases between them. The CDR3 sequence is 11 residues long. Germline V gene sequence: CDR1 LNHDA, CDR2 SQIVND (reference sequence). The CDR3 DNA reads as TGTGCCAGTAGTATGGGAGAGACCCAGTACTTC. Protein sequence: CASSMGETQYF.

CDR3 residues: CSVGVGLPTDTQYF. CDR3 nucleotides: TGCAGCGTTGGGGTGGGACTCCCCACAGATACGCAGTATTTT. The rearrangement joins TRBV29-1 to TRBJ2-3; TRBD2 is a possible D gene (6 bases). Germline V gene data show CDR1 as SQVTM and CDR2 as ANQGSEA. This CDR3 contains 14 residues. V was shortened by 4 bases and J by 2 bases, with 13 bases between the two germline ends.

The rearrangement joins TRBV10-1 to TRBJ2-3; D gene unclear. Trimming cost V 6 bases and J 4 bases, with 11 bases left between them. Germline lookup yields CDR1 WNHNN and CDR2 SYGVQD (reference sequence). This CDR3 comprises 13 residues. The CDR3 nucleotides read TGCGCCAGCAGCCCAGCTTCGCCAGATACGCAGTATTTT. The encoded protein is CASSPASPDTQYF.

The rearrangement uses TRBV4-2 and TRBJ2-1; tentative D call: TRBD2 (5 bases). Trimming left V 2 bases short and J 1 base short, with 12 bases between. The germline V gene encodes CDR1 LGHNA and CDR2 YNFKEQ. The CDR3 length is 16 residues. The CDR3 protein is CASSQPPGKSYNEQFF. CDR3 bases: TGTGCCAGCAGCCAACCCCCCGGGAAGTCCTACAATGAGCAGTTCTTC.

The chain carries TRBV30 and TRBJ2-5, with D possibly being TRBD1 or TRBD2 (7 bases each). V was clipped by 5 bases and J by 5 bases, with 15 bases between them. The CDR3 runs to 13 residues. Germline-derived CDR1 and CDR2 are GTSNPN and SVGIG (reference sequence). CDR3 loop: CAWGRGLAETQYF. For the CDR3, the DNA is TGTGCCTGGGGGAGGGGGCTAGCGGAGACCCAGTACTTC. Based on the CDR3 plus reference TRBV30 and TRBJ2-5, the full variable domain is SQTIHQWPATLVQPVGSPLSLECTVEGTSNPNLYWYRQAAGRGLQLLFYSVGIGQISSEVPQNLSASRPQDRQFILSSKKLLLSDSGFYLCAWGRGLAETQYFGPGTRLLVL.

The V gene is TRBV10-1, the J gene TRBJ2-5; no clear D. Per the germline V gene, CDR1 is WNHNN and CDR2 is SYGVQD (reference sequence). The CDR3 consists of 13 residues. Trimming cost V 0 bases and J 5 bases, with 7 bases left between them. CDR3 in amino acids: CASSESNLETQYF. In DNA form, the CDR3 reads TGCGCCAGCAGTGAGTCGAACTTGGAGACCCAGTACTTC.

The chain has TRBV7-9 and TRBJ2-7, with D possibly TRBD2 on 5 matching bases. Deletions cut 5 bases from V and 2 bases from J, with 16 bases between. CDR1 and CDR2 from the germline V gene are SEHNR and FQNEAQ (reference sequence). This CDR3 has 15 amino acids. The CDR3 protein is CASSLTTGNPYEQYF. CDR3 nucleotide sequence: TGTGCCAGCAGCCTAACTACCGGGAACCCCTACGAGCAGTACTTC.